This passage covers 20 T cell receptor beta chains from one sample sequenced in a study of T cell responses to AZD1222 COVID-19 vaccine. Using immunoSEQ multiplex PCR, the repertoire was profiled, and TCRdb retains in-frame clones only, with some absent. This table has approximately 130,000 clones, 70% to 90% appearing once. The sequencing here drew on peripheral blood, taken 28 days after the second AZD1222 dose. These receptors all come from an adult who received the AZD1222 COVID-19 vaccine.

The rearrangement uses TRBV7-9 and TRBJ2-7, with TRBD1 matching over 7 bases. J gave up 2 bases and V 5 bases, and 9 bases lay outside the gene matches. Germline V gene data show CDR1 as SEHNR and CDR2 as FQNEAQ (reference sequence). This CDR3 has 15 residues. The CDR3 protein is CASSPEDRYTYEQYF. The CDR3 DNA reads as TGTGCCAGCAGCCCGGAGGACAGGTATACCTACGAGCAGTACTTC.

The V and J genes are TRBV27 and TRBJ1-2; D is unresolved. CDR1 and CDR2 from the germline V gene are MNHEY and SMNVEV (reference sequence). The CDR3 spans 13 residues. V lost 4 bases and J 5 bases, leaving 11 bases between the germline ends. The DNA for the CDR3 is TGTGCCAGCAGTTCGAGCCGGTATTATGGCTACACCTTC. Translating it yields CASSSSRYYGYTF.

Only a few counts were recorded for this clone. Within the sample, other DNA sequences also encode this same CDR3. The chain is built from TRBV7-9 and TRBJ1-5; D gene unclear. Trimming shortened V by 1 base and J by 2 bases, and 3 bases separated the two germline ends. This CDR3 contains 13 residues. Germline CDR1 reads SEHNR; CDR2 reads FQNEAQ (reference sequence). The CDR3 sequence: CASSLDGNQPQHF. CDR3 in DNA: TGTGCCAGCAGCTTAGACGGCAATCAGCCCCAGCATTTT.

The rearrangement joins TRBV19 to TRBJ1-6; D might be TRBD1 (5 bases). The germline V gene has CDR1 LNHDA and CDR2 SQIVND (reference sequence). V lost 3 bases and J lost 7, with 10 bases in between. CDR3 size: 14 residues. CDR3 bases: TGTGCCAGTAGTATCCTACAGGTGAATTCACCCCTCCACTTT. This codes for CASSILQVNSPLHF.

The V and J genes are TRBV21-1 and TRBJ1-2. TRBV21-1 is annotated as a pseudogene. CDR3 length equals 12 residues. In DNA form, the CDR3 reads TGTGCCAGCAGCATGGACCACTATGGCTACACCTTC. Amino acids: CASSMDHYGYTF.

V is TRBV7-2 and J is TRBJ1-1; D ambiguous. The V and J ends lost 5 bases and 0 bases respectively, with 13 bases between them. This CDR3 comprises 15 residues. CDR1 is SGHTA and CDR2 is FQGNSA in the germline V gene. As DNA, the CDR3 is TGTGCCAGCAGCGAGAAGGCCCCGATGAACACTGAAGCTTTCTTT. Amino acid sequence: CASSEKAPMNTEAFF.

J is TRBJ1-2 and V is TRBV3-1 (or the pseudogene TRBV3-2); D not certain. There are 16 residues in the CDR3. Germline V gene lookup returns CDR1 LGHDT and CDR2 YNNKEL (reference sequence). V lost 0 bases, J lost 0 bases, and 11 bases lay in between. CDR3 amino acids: CASSQDWADSNYGYTF. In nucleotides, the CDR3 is TGTGCCAGCAGCCAAGACTGGGCAGATTCTAACTATGGCTACACCTTC.

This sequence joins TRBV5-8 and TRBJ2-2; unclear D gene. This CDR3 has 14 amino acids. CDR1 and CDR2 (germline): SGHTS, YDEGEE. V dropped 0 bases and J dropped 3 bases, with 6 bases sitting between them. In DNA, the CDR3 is TGTGCCAGCAGCTTGGGAACCTACACCGGGGAGCTGTTTTTT. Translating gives CASSLGTYTGELFF.

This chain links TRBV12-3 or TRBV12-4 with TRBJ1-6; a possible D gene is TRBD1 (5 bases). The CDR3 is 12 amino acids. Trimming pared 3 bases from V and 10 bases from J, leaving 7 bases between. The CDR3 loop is CASSFGGSPLHF. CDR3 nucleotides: TGTGCCAGCAGTTTCGGGGGGTCACCCCTCCACTTT.

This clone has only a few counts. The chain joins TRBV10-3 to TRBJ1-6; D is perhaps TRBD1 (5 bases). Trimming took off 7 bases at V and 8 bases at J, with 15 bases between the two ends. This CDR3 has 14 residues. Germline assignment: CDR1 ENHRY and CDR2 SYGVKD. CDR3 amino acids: CAIMAQGSDSPLHF. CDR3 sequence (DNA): TGTGCCATCATGGCGCAGGGTTCTGATTCACCCCTCCACTTT.

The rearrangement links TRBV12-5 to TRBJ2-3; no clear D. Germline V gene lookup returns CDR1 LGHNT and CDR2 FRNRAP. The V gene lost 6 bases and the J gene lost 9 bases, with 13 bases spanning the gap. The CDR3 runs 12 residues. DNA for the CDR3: TGTGCTAGTGGCCTAACGGGTAACACGCAGTATTTT. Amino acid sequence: CASGLTGNTQYF.

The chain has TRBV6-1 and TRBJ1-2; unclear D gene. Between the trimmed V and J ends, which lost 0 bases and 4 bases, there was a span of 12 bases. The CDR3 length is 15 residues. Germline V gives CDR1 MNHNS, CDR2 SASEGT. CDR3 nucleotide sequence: TGTGCCAGCAGTGAAGCGTTTGGGATCTTCTATGGCTACACCTTC. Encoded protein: CASSEAFGIFYGYTF.

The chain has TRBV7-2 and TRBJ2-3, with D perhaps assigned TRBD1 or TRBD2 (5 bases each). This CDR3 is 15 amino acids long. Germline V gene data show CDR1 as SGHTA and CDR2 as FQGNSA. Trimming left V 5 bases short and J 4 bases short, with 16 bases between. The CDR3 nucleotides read TGTGCCAGCAGCGGGTTCGGGGCCCCCCCAGATACGCAGTATTTT. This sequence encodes CASSGFGAPPDTQYF.

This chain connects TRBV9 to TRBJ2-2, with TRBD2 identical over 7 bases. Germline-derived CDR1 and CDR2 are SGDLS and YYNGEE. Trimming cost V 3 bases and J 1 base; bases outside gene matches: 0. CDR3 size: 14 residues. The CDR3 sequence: CASSASGNTGELFF. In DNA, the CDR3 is TGTGCCAGCAGCGCTAGCGGGAACACCGGGGAGCTGTTTTTT.

The CDR3 loop reads CASSRDGTGGYTF. The CDR3 DNA reads TGTGCCAGCAGCCGGGACGGCACCGGTGGCTACACCTTC. The rearrangement links TRBV6-2 or TRBV6-3 to TRBJ1-2, with D possibly matching TRBD1 (5 bases). The CDR3 is 13 amino acids. Germline CDR1 and CDR2: MNHEY and SVGEGT. Trimming pared 6 bases from V and 7 bases from J, leaving 15 bases between.

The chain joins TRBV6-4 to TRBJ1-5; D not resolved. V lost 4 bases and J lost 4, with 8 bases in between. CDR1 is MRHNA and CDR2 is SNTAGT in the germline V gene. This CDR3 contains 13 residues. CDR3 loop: CASSASENQPQHF. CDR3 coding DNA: TGTGCCAGCAGTGCCTCAGAAAATCAGCCCCAGCATTTT.

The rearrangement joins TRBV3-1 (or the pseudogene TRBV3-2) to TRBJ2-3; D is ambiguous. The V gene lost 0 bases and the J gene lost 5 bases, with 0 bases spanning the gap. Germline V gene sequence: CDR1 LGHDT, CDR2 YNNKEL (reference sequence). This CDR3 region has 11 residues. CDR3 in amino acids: CASSQEDTQYF. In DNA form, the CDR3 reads TGTGCCAGCAGCCAAGAAGATACGCAGTATTTT.

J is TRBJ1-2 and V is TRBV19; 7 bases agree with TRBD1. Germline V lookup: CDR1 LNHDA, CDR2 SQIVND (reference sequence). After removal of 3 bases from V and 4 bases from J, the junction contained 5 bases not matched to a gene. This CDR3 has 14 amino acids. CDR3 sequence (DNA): TGTGCCAGTAGTATCCCGGGACAGTCCTATGGCTACACCTTC. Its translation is CASSIPGQSYGYTF.

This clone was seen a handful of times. CDR3 sequence: CASSLMGQKTGELFF. The CDR3 DNA is TGTGCCAGCAGCTTAATGGGACAGAAAACCGGGGAGCTGTTTTTT. The chain has TRBV7-3 and TRBJ2-2; the match to TRBD1 covers 7 bases. The length of the CDR3 is 15 residues. After removal of 1 base from V and 5 bases from J, the junction contained 4 bases not matched to a gene. Germline V CDR1 and CDR2: SGHTA, FQGTGA.

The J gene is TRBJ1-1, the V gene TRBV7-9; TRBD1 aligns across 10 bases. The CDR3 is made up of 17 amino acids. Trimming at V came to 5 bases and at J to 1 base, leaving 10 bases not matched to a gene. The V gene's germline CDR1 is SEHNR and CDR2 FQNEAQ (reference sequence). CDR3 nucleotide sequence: TGTGCCAGCAGCCCTCGAATCGGACAGGGGGAGAACACTGAAGCTTTCTTT. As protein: CASSPRIGQGENTEAFF.